These 14 T cell receptor beta chains share one sample of origin, sequenced in a study of metastatic and nonmetastatic thyroid tumors. Thyroid surgery was preceded by no treatment in any patient. TCRdb redid the clone calls on the PCR reads using MiXCR. The profile shows about 40,000 clones, roughly 11% of them singletons. Sequencing was carried out using blood. These receptors were obtained from a female donor with papillary thyroid cancer or a benign thyroid nodule (not recorded which). Some clones in this sample may be carry-over from other donors' samples.

This rearrangement joins TRBV5-6 to TRBJ2-7; a weak D match, TRBD2 (6 bases). The germline gives CDR1 SGHDT, CDR2 YYEEEE. Trimming pared 0 bases from V and 9 bases from J, leaving 13 bases between. The CDR3 length is 13 residues. The CDR3 nucleotides read TGTGCCAGCAGCTTGGCGGGGGAGTACCGGCAGTACTTC. Translating gives CASSLAGEYRQYF. The full variable domain, rest sourced from reference TRBV5-6 and TRBJ2-7, is DAGVTQSPTHLIKTRGQQVTLRCSPKSGHDTVSWYQQALGQGPQFIFQYYEEEERQRGNFPDRFSGHQFPNYSSELNVNALLLGDSALYLCASSLAGEYRQYFGPGTRLTVT.

This clone was observed many times. J is TRBJ2-1 and V is TRBV7-2, with 8 bases identical to TRBD1. Germline assignment: CDR1 SGHTA and CDR2 FQGNSA. The CDR3 runs 16 residues. V dropped 4 bases and J dropped 5; count of bases not matched to a gene: 10. CDR3 protein: CASSSPVGTGDNEQFF. The CDR3 region has the DNA TGTGCCAGCAGCTCGCCGGTCGGGACAGGCGACAATGAGCAGTTCTTC.

At least ten counts were recorded for this clone. The V call is TRBV19, the J call TRBJ2-3; weak D call: TRBD2 (6 bases). Germline V gives CDR1 LNHDA, CDR2 SQIVND (reference sequence). This CDR3 has 16 amino acids. V shed 5 bases and J shed 3 bases, with 18 bases lying between them. The CDR3 coding sequence is TGTGCCAGTAGTTCCCTTACGGGAGTAAGAACAGATACGCAGTATTTT. Translation gives CASSSLTGVRTDTQYF. Based on the CDR3 plus reference TRBV19 and TRBJ2-3, the full variable domain is DGGITQSPKYLFRKEGQNVTLSCEQNLNHDAMYWYRQDPGQGLRLIYYSQIVNDFQKGDIAEGYSVSREKKESFPLTVTSAQKNPTAFYLCASSSLTGVRTDTQYFGPGTRLTVL.

This clone was recorded many times. The chain couples TRBV6-1 to TRBJ2-3; a weak D match, TRBD2 (5 bases). CDR3 length: 16 residues. Germline values: CDR1 MNHNS, CDR2 SASEGT. Trimming shortened V by 2 bases and J by 4 bases, and 16 bases separated the two germline ends. The CDR3 region is CASSESAGFGPDTQYF. CDR3 in DNA: TGTGCCAGCAGTGAAAGTGCGGGCTTTGGGCCAGATACGCAGTATTTT.

This clone has a count of ten or more. The V and J genes are TRBV15 and TRBJ1-6; 11 nucleotides agree with TRBD1. The V and J ends lost 0 bases and 6 bases, in that order; junction bases with no gene match: 16. The CDR3 contains 21 residues. Germline V gene sequence: CDR1 LNHNV, CDR2 YYDKDF (reference sequence). CDR3 DNA sequence: TGTGCCACCAGCAGAGATAGAGGGGCGTGGACAGGGGGCCTCTCTAATTCACCCCTCCACTTT. The encoded protein is CATSRDRGAWTGGLSNSPLHF.

This clone appeared many times. This chain links TRBV28 with TRBJ2-7; weak D call: TRBD1 (6 bases). CDR3 length: 15 residues. Trimming cost V 5 bases and J 1 base, with 15 bases left between them. Germline V gives CDR1 MDHEN, CDR2 SYDVKM. In DNA, the CDR3 is TGTGCCAGCAGTCTCCTCTCGACAGGTTCCTACGAGCAGTACTTC. Its translation: CASSLLSTGSYEQYF.

This clone came up many times. The sample contains more than one DNA sequence encoding this CDR3. CDR3 DNA sequence: TGTGCCAGCAGCCCCCGACAGGGTGGCTACGAGCAGTACTTC. Amino acids: CASSPRQGGYEQYF. The chain carries TRBV11-3 and TRBJ2-7; 7 nucleotides match TRBD1. The germline V gene encodes CDR1 SGHNT and CDR2 YENEEA. V was clipped by 5 bases and J by 3 bases; unmatched bases: 7. The CDR3 spans 14 residues.

Ten or more counts support this clone. The V and J genes are TRBV29-1 and TRBJ2-1, with 11 positions matching TRBD2. The CDR3 is made up of 15 amino acids. V lost 5 bases to trimming and J lost 4 bases; unmatched junction nucleotides: 7. CDR1 and CDR2 from the germline V gene are SQVTM and ANQGSEA. The DNA of the CDR3 is TGCAGCGTTTACGACAGACTAGCGGGGTACAATGAGCAGTTCTTC. This gives the protein CSVYDRLAGYNEQFF.

The chain recombines TRBV7-2 with TRBJ1-5, with a possible D match to TRBD1 (6 bases). V was shortened by 5 bases and J by 3 bases, with 8 bases between the two germline ends. Germline V gene sequence: CDR1 SGHTA, CDR2 FQGNSA. CDR3 length: 13 residues. The CDR3: CASSRDNNQPQHF. In DNA form, the CDR3 reads TGTGCCAGCAGCCGGGACAACAATCAGCCCCAGCATTTT.

The chain is built from TRBV19 and TRBJ2-2; perhaps TRBD2 as D (6 bases). The CDR3 extends over 14 amino acids. Germline CDR1 LNHDA, CDR2 SQIVND (reference sequence). Trimming took off 5 bases at V and 8 bases at J, with 15 bases between the two ends. CDR3 sequence reads: CASSWDFPAGELFF. The CDR3 DNA sequence: TGTGCCAGTAGTTGGGACTTCCCAGCTGGGGAGCTGTTTTTT.

This clone has a count of ten or more. This sequence joins TRBV2 and TRBJ2-2, with a possible D match to TRBD1 (6 bases). The V end lost 4 bases, the J end lost 6 bases, and 15 bases lay between the germline ends. Germline CDR1 is SNHLY and CDR2 is FYNNEI. This CDR3 spans 15 amino acids. DNA of the CDR3: TGTGCCAGCAGTGCACAGGGAAATTTGGCCGGGGAGCTGTTTTTT. Translation: CASSAQGNLAGELFF. Variable domain in full (rest from reference TRBV2 and TRBJ2-2): EPEVTQTPSHQVTQMGQEVILRCVPISNHLYFYWYRQILGQKVEFLVSFYNNEISEKSEIFDDQFSVERPDGSNFTLKIRSTKLEDSAMYFCASSAQGNLAGELFFGEGSRLTVL.

The chain has TRBV3-1 and TRBJ1-6; 9 bases align to TRBD1. V trimming: 1 base; J trimming: 9 bases; junction bases outside the gene matches: 7. The CDR3 has 16 residues. Germline loops: CDR1 LGHDT, CDR2 YNNKEL (reference sequence). The CDR3 is CASSQGSGQGISPLHF. The CDR3 bases are TGTGCCAGCAGCCAAGGTTCGGGACAGGGTATTTCACCCCTCCACTTT.

Many counts were recorded for this clone. V is TRBV5-4 and J is TRBJ2-6; 12 nucleotides align to TRBD2. Germline V CDR1 and CDR2: SGHNT, YYREEE (reference sequence). Unmatched junction bases numbered 5, after V lost 2 bases and J lost 2 bases. The CDR3 length is 18 residues. The CDR3 DNA reads TGTGCCAGCAGCTTCAGACTAGCGGGAGTTGCTGGGGCCAACGTCCTGACTTTC. Protein sequence: CASSFRLAGVAGANVLTF.

This clone occurred many times. This chain joins TRBV5-4 and TRBJ1-2, with D maybe TRBD1 (6 bases). Germline V lookup: CDR1 SGHNT, CDR2 YYREEE (reference sequence). V lost 2 bases, J lost 8 bases, and 13 bases lay in between. The CDR3 contains 13 residues. The CDR3, as DNA: TGTGCCAGCAGCTTCGGGGGAGGGGGAGGCTACACCTTC. Its translation: CASSFGGGGGYTF.